These T cell receptor beta chains were read from a single sample in a study of control samples from healthy donors and cancer patients. TCRdb's table, derived via immunoSEQ multiplex PCR, lists solely in-frame clones and lacks some. Of 82,000 or so clones listed, over 90% were seen once; the top ten hold 4.8%. The sequenced material came from blood. These receptor sequences come from a woman younger than 35 in good health. CDR3s include the opening cysteine and the closing phenylalanine or tryptophan. D genes are given only for firm matches. Rows give clone size only sometimes, using once, few, many, or a class for an expanded clone.

TRBJ1-3	15	NA	TRBV7-9	TRBD1	CASSLGTGFGNTIYF	TGTGCCAGCAGCTTAGGGACAGGGTTTGGAAACACCATATATTTT
TRBJ2-1	15	NA	TRBV7-6	NA	CASSGTLTSYNEQFF	TGTGCCAGCAGCGGCACCCTCACGTCCTACAATGAGCAGTTCTTC
TRBJ2-1	18	NA	TRBV5-1	TRBD2	CASIGGLAGGLSYNEQFF	TGCGCCAGCATTGGGGGACTAGCGGGAGGTTTAAGCTACAATGAGCAGTTCTTC
TRBJ1-1	13	NA	TRBV9	TRBD1	CASSRTGNTEAFF	TGTGCCAGCAGCCGGACAGGGAACACTGAAGCTTTCTTT
TRBJ2-1	16	NA	TRBV6-2/TRBV6-3	NA	CASSFSGGGPSYEQFF	TGTGCCAGCAGTTTCTCAGGGGGGGGCCCGAGCTATGAGCAGTTCTTC
TRBJ1-1	20	NA	TRBV7-8	NA	CASSLIGEVGTAPSSAEAFF	TGTGCCAGCAGCTTAATAGGAGAGGTAGGGACCGCCCCGTCCTCCGCTGAAGCTTTCTTT
TRBJ2-7	17	NA	TRBV27	TRBD1	CASSSIKRTGFSYEQYF	TGTGCCAGCAGTTCCATAAAAAGGACAGGGTTTTCCTACGAGCAGTACTTC
TRBJ1-2	13	NA	TRBV6-5	TRBD1	CATRTGANYGYTF	TGTGCCACAAGGACAGGGGCAAACTATGGCTACACCTTC
TRBJ2-1	16	NA	TRBV13	TRBD1	CASSFFTGVTYNEQFF	TGTGCCAGCAGCTTCTTTACAGGGGTTACCTACAATGAGCAGTTCTTC
TRBJ1-1	15	NA	TRBV19	TRBD1	CASEWGDRPSTEAFF	TGTGCCAGTGAATGGGGGGACAGACCCTCCACTGAAGCTTTCTTT
TRBJ1-1	11	NA	TRBV12-3/TRBV12-4	NA	CASSKNTEAFF	TGTGCCAGCAGTAAGAACACTGAAGCTTTCTTT
TRBJ2-3	16	NA	TRBV11-2	NA	CASSLGSEASTDTQYF	TGTGCCAGCAGCTTAGGATCCGAGGCTAGCACAGATACGCAGTATTTT
TRBJ2-1	13	NA	TRBV7-9	NA	CASSLKDSDEQFF	TGTGCCAGCAGCTTAAAGGACAGCGATGAGCAGTTCTTC
TRBJ1-6	17	NA	TRBV7-8	TRBD1	CASSSPTGPSYNSPLHF	TGTGCCAGCAGCTCGCCGACAGGGCCCAGCTATAATTCACCCCTCCACTTT
TRBJ1-5	15	NA	TRBV6-5	TRBD1	CASSPTGVKNQPQHF	TGTGCCAGCAGTCCAACAGGGGTGAAAAATCAGCCCCAGCATTTT
TRBJ1-1	12	NA	TRBV19	TRBD1	CASTRGYTEAFF	TGTGCCAGTACCAGGGGGTACACTGAAGCTTTCTTT
TRBJ2-2	15	NA	TRBV7-3	NA	CASSPRPSGTGELFF	TGTGCCAGCAGCCCCCGGCCCTCGGGGACCGGGGAGCTGTTTTTT
TRBJ2-7	16	NA	TRBV7-8	TRBD1	CASSLGPGQNSYEQYF	TGTGCCAGCAGCTTGGGACCGGGACAGAACTCCTACGAGCAGTACTTC
TRBJ1-5	14	NA	TRBV5-1	NA	CASSPEGAHQPQHF	TGCGCCAGCAGCCCTGAAGGGGCCCATCAGCCCCAGCATTTT
TRBJ2-1	20	NA	TRBV5-1	NA	CASSLDGPSKTPGSHNEQFF	TGCGCCAGCAGCTTGGATGGCCCGTCCAAGACCCCAGGCTCACACAATGAGCAGTTCTTC
TRBJ2-1	14	NA	TRBV9	NA	CASSVLGSYNEQFF	TGTGCCAGCAGCGTACTGGGTTCCTACAATGAGCAGTTCTTC
TRBJ1-4	15	NA	TRBV27	NA	CASSPLVGKVEKLFF	TGTGCCAGCAGTCCCCTTGTAGGGAAGGTTGAAAAACTGTTTTTT
TRBJ2-1	15	NA	TRBV5-1	NA	CASSLEGSSYNEQFF	TGCGCCAGCAGCTTGGAGGGGAGCTCCTACAATGAGCAGTTCTTC
TRBJ2-7	16	NA	TRBV27	TRBD1	CASSPTLGTGGYEQYF	TGTGCCAGCAGTCCTACTTTAGGGACAGGGGGCTACGAGCAGTACTTC
TRBJ1-2	15	once	TRBV5-6	NA	CASSPTPGLRGGYTF	TGTGCCAGCAGCCCAACGCCTGGCCTCAGAGGTGGCTACACCTTC
TRBJ2-5	16	NA	TRBV2	TRBD2	CASSEARSGGVETQYF	TGTGCCAGCAGTGAAGCGCGGAGCGGGGGGGTCGAGACCCAGTACTTC
TRBJ2-3	15	NA	TRBV4-3	NA	CASSQDRSGTDTQYF	TGCGCCAGCAGCCAAGACCGTAGCGGCACAGATACGCAGTATTTT
TRBJ1-1	14	NA	TRBV11-1	NA	CASSFSPGDTEAFF	TGTGCCAGCAGCTTTTCTCCTGGTGACACTGAAGCTTTCTTT
TRBJ2-5	14	NA	TRBV9	NA	CASSVTPAGETQYF	TGTGCCAGCAGCGTAACCCCAGCTGGAGAGACCCAGTACTTC
TRBJ2-7	14	NA	TRBV19	TRBD2	CASSPGGGPYEQYF	TGTGCCAGTAGCCCGGGGGGAGGACCCTACGAGCAGTACTTC
TRBJ2-1	13	NA	TRBV5-1	NA	CASNGLVDNEQFF	TGCGCCAGCAATGGGTTGGTCGACAATGAGCAGTTCTTC
TRBJ2-1	15	NA	TRBV5-6	NA	CASSLGILRYNEQFF	TGTGCCAGCAGCCTAGGAATTTTACGCTACAATGAGCAGTTCTTC
TRBJ1-5	15	NA	TRBV6-2/TRBV6-3	NA	CASSYMGTQNQPQHF	TGTGCCAGCAGTTACATGGGGACACAAAATCAGCCCCAGCATTTT
TRBJ2-7	13	NA	TRBV7-2	NA	CASSLFPFYEQYF	TGTGCCAGCAGCTTATTTCCGTTCTACGAGCAGTACTTC
TRBJ2-7	13	NA	TRBV4-1	NA	CASSHAGSYEQYF	TGCGCCAGCAGCCATGCGGGTTCCTACGAGCAGTACTTC
TRBJ2-3	15	NA	TRBV28	NA	CASSPQGQVSDTQYF	TGTGCCAGCAGCCCCCAGGGGCAGGTTTCAGATACGCAGTATTTT
TRBJ1-1	13	NA	TRBV7-9	NA	CASSLQGGTEAFF	TGTGCCAGCAGCTTACAAGGGGGCACTGAAGCTTTCTTT
TRBJ1-6	14	NA	TRBV7-8	TRBD1	CASSSRDRHSPLHF	TGTGCCAGCAGCTCCCGGGACAGGCACTCACCCCTCCACTTT
TRBJ2-1	15	few	TRBV6-5	NA	CASSYSGLLHNEQFF	TGTGCCAGCAGTTACTCTGGACTATTACACAATGAGCAGTTCTTC
TRBJ1-1	15	NA	TRBV11-1	NA	CASSPQYRRNTEAFF	TGTGCCAGCAGCCCTCAGTACAGGCGGAACACTGAAGCTTTCTTT
TRBJ1-6	13	once	TRBV19	NA	CASKHRANSPLHF	TGTGCCAGTAAACACAGGGCCAATTCACCCCTCCACTTT
TRBJ2-1	17	NA	TRBV5-6	TRBD2	CASSRGLAGIRDNEQFF	TGTGCCAGCAGCCGTGGACTAGCGGGAATTAGGGACAATGAGCAGTTCTTC
TRBJ1-2	15	NA	TRBV6-6	NA	CASSSGGNLHRGYTF	TGTGCCAGCAGTTCGGGGGGGAACCTCCACAGGGGCTACACCTTC
TRBJ2-1	20	NA	TRBV15	TRBD1	CATSRGGTGYQGVGKREQFF	TGTGCCACCAGCAGAGGGGGGACAGGGTATCAAGGGGTCGGAAAACGAGAGCAGTTCTTC
TRBJ2-2	14	NA	TRBV6-2/TRBV6-3	NA	CASSYSVFLAELFF	TGTGCCAGCAGTTACTCGGTTTTTTTAGCGGAGCTGTTTTTT
TRBJ1-1	11	NA	TRBV29-1	NA	CSSGVGTEAFF	TGCAGCTCCGGGGTGGGTACTGAAGCTTTCTTT
TRBJ1-4	16	NA	TRBV3-1/TRBV3-2	NA	CASSQLQDRGLEKLFF	TGTGCCAGCAGCCAGCTACAGGACCGCGGGCTTGAAAAACTGTTTTTT
TRBJ2-1	15	NA	TRBV2	TRBD2	CASSGQREAYNEQFF	TGTGCCAGCAGTGGCCAGCGGGAGGCCTACAATGAGCAGTTCTTC
TRBJ2-3	16	NA	TRBV6-1	NA	CASSDLSGTGWDTQYF	TGTGCCAGCAGTGATCTTAGCGGGACAGGGTGGGATACGCAGTATTTT
TRBJ2-1	16	medium-sized	TRBV6-4	TRBD2	CASSDSRTSSYNEQFF	TGTGCCAGCAGTGACTCGAGGACTAGCTCCTACAATGAGCAGTTCTTC
TRBJ2-2	14	NA	TRBV27	NA	CASSLFSFPGELFF	TGTGCCAGCAGTTTATTTAGTTTCCCCGGGGAGCTGTTTTTT